These T cell receptor beta chains were read from a single sample in a study of T cell repertoires in cytomegalovirus infection. Via MiXCR, TCRdb re-called the reads, giving one row per CDR3 protein. The sample comprises about 150,000 distinct CDR3 sequences, more than 15% of which are singletons, and 18% rests with the top ten. Source material: CD8+ T cells from PBMCs. The receptor set was obtained from a human donor in good health (CMV status not recorded). Some clones in this sample may be carry-over from other donors' samples. The CDR3 runs from the conserved cysteine through the conserved F or W.

>TRBV2|TRBJ2-3
CASSRSSYAGAADTQYF
>TRBV7-2|TRBJ1-2
CASSSDNYGYTF
>TRBV6-5|TRBJ1-1
CASSYGYRGSDTEAFF
>TRBV7-2|TRBJ2-1
CASSLNTQINEQFF
>TRBV6-4|TRBJ2-1
CASNGARIWEQFF
>TRBV28|TRBJ2-5
CASSLLGQEQETQYF
>TRBV7-9|TRBJ1-3
CASSAVGHHSGNTIYF
>TRBV7-8|TRBJ2-2
CASSLDWVTGELFF
>TRBV28|TRBJ2-1
CASSLRPSSYNEQFF
>TRBV28|TRBJ2-7
CASSQTGTTLANHYF